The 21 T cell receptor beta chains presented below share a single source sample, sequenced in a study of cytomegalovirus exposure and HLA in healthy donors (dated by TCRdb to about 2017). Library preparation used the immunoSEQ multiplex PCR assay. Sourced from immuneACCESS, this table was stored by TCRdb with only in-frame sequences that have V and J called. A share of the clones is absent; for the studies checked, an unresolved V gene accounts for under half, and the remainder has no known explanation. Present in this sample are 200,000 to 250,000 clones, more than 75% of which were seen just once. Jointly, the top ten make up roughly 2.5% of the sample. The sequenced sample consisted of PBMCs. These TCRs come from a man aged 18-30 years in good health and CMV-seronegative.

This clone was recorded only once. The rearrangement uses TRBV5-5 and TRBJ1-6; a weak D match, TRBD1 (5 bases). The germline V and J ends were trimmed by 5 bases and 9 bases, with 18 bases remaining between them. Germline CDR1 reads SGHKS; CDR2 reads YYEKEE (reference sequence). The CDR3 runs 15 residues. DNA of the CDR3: TGTGCCAGCAGACCTGACAGAGATCCGATTTCACCCCTCCACTTT. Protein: CASRPDRDPISPLHF.

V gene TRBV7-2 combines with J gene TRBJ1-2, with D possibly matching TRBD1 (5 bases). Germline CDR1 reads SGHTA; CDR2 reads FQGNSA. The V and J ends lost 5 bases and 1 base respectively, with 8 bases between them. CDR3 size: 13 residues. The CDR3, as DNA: TGTGCCAGCAGCCCCAGGGATAACTATGGCTACACCTTC. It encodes CASSPRDNYGYTF.

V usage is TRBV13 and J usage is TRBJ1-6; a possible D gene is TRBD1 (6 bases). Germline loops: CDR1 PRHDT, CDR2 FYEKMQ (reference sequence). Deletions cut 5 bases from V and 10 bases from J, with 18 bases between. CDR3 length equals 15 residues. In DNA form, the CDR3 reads TGTGCCAGCAGCAGCCCCGGGACAAAGGGGTCACCCCTCCACTTT. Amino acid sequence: CASSSPGTKGSPLHF. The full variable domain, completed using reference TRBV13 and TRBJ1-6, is AAGVIQSPRHLIKEKRETATLKCYPIPRHDTVYWYQQGPGQDPQFLISFYEKMQSDKGSIPDRFSAQQFSDYHSELNMSSLELGDSALYFCASSSPGTKGSPLHFGNGTRLTVT.

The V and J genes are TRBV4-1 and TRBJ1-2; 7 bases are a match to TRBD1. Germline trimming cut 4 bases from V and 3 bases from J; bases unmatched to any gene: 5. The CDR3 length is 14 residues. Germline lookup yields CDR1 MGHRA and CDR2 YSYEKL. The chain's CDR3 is CASSRETGDYGYTF. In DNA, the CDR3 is TGCGCCAGCAGCCGGGAAACAGGGGACTATGGCTACACCTTC.

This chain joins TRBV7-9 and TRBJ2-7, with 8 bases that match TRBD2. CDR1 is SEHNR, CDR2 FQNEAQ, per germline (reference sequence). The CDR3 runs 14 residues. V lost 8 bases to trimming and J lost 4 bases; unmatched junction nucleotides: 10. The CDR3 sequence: CASERGLGIYEQYF. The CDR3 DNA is TGTGCCAGCGAGCGGGGGTTGGGAATTTACGAGCAGTACTTC.

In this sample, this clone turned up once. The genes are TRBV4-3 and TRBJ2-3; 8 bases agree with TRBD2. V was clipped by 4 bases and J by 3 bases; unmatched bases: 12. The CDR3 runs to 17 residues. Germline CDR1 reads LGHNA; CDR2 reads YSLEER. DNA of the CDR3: TGCGCCAGCAGCCCCCATCCAGAGCGGGGGTTGACAGATACGCAGTATTTT. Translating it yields CASSPHPERGLTDTQYF.

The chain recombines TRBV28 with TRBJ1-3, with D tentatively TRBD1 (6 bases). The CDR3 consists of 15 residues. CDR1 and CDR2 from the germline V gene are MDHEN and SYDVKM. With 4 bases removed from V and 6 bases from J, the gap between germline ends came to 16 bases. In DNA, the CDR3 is TGTGCCAGCAGTTCGCAGACCTACAGGGTAAACACCATATATTTT. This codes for CASSSQTYRVNTIYF.

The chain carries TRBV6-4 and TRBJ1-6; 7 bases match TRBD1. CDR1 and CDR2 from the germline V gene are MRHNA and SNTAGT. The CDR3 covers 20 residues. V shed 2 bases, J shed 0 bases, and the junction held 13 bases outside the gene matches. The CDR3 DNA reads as TGTGCCAGCAGTGACGTCTGGAAGGGGGCGGAAGGCTCCTATAATTCACCCCTCCACTTT. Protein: CASSDVWKGAEGSYNSPLHF.

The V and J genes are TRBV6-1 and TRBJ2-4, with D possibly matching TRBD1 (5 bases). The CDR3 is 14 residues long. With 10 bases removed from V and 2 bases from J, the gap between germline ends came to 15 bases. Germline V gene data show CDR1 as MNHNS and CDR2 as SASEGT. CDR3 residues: CAIGVRVTKNIQYF. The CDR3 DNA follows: TGTGCCATTGGAGTCAGGGTTACCAAAAACATTCAGTACTTC.

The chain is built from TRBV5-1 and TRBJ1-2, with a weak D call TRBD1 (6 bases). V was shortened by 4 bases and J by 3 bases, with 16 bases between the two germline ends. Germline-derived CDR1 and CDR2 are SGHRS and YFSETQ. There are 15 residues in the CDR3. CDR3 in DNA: TGCGCCAGCAGCCCACAACAGGGCTATCACTATGGCTACACCTTC. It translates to CASSPQQGYHYGYTF.

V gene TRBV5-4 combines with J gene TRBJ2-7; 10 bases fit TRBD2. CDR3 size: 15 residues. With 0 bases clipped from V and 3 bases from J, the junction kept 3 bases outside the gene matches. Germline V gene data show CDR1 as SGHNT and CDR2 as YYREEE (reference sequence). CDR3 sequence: CASSLAGLAVYEQYF. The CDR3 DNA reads TGTGCCAGCAGCTTGGCAGGACTAGCGGTCTACGAGCAGTACTTC.

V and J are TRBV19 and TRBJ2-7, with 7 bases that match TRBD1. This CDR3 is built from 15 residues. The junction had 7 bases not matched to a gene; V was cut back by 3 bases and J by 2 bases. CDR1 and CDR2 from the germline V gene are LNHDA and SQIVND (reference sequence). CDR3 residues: CASSIVGQTPYEQYF. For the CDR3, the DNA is TGTGCCAGTAGTATCGTGGGACAGACCCCCTACGAGCAGTACTTC. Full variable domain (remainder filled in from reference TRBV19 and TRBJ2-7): DGGITQSPKYLFRKEGQNVTLSCEQNLNHDAMYWYRQDPGQGLRLIYYSQIVNDFQKGDIAEGYSVSREKKESFPLTVTSAQKNPTAFYLCASSIVGQTPYEQYFGPGTRLTVT.

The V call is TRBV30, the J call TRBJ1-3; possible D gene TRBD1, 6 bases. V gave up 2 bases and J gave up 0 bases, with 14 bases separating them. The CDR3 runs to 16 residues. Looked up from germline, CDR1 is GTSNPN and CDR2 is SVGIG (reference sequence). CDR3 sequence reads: CAWSRQAVSSGNTIYF. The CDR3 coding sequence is TGTGCCTGGAGTCGACAGGCCGTGAGCTCTGGAAACACCATATATTTT.

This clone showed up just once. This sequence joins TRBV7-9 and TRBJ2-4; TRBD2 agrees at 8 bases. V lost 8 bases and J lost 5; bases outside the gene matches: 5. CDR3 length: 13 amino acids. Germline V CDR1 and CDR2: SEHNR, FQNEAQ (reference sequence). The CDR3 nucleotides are TGTGCCAGCGGGCCTAGCGGGCAAAACATTCAGTACTTC. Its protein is CASGPSGQNIQYF.

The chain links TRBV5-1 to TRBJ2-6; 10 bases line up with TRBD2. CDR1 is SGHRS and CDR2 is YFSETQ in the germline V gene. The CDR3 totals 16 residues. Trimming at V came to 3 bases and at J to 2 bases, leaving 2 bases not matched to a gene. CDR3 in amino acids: CASSSLAGAGANVLTF. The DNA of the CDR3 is TGCGCCAGCAGCTCCCTAGCGGGGGCTGGGGCCAACGTCCTGACTTTC.

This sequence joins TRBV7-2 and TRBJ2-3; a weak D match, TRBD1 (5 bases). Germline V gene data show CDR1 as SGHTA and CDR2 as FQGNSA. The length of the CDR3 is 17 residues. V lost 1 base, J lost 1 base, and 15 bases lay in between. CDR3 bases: TGTGCCAGCAGCTTAGGTTGGCGCGGCAGGGGCACAGATACGCAGTATTTT. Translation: CASSLGWRGRGTDTQYF.

DNA for the CDR3: TGTGCCAGCAGACAAAGCGGGAGCTACAATGAGCAGTTCTTC. This gives the protein CASRQSGSYNEQFF. The chain joins TRBV25-1 to TRBJ2-1; 8 nucleotides line up with TRBD2. This CDR3 comprises 14 residues. Germline loops: CDR1 MGHDK, CDR2 SYGVNS. With 6 bases clipped from V and 3 bases from J, the junction kept 4 bases outside the gene matches.

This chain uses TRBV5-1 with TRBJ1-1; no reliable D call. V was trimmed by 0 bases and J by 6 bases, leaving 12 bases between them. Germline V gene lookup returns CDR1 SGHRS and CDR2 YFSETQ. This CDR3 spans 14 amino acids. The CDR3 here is CASSLAEPGAEAFF. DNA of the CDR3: TGCGCCAGCAGCTTGGCCGAGCCAGGCGCTGAAGCTTTCTTT.

The CDR3 coding sequence is TGCAGCGTTGCTACGAGGGAGACCCAGTACTTC. Translating gives CSVATRETQYF. This rearrangement joins TRBV29-1 to TRBJ2-5, with D hard to call. CDR1 is SQVTM and CDR2 is ANQGSEA in the germline V gene. V lost 4 bases and J 5 bases, leaving 8 bases between the germline ends. There are 11 residues in the CDR3.

The CDR3 spells CASSLGTGAYEQYF. The CDR3 coding sequence is TGTGCCAGCAGCCTCGGGACAGGGGCCTACGAGCAGTACTTC. V and J are TRBV7-2 and TRBJ2-7; 10 positions match TRBD1. With V trimmed by 5 bases and J by 2 bases, 3 bases remained unmatched. This CDR3 spans 14 amino acids. Germline assignment: CDR1 SGHTA and CDR2 FQGNSA.

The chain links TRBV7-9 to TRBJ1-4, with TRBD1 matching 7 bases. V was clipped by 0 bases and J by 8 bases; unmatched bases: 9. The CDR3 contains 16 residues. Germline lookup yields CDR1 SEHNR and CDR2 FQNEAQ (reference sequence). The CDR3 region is CASSLASQGVREKLFF. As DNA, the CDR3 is TGTGCCAGCAGCTTAGCGTCGCAGGGGGTGCGAGAAAAACTGTTTTTT.